This is a list of T cell receptor beta chains from one sample in a study of neurological immune-mediated disorders. MiXCR, run by TCRdb on the 5' RACE reads, gives a single entry per CDR3 protein. The table has tens of thousands of distinct CDR3 sequences, over 12% seen once. Sequenced material: PBMCs. These TCRs come from a woman aged 45 to 65 with HTLV-1-associated myelopathy (HAM/TSP). Both conserved end residues are part of each CDR3. Each record gives: clone size, D gene, V gene, J gene, CDR3 DNA, CDR3 protein. D genes are given only for firm matches. Some rows have no size entry. The others give once, few or many, or a class for an expanded clone.

abundance: many
d_gene: TRBD1
v_gene: TRBV3-1
j_gene: TRBJ1-1
CDR3nt: TGTGCCAGCAGCCAAGTAGACAGGGGCAACGAAGCTTTCTTT
CDR3aa: CASSQVDRGNEAFF

abundance: many
d_gene: -
v_gene: TRBV5-1
j_gene: TRBJ1-1
CDR3nt: TGCGCCAGCAGGCGAATTACAGGTGACAATGAAGCTTTCTTT
CDR3aa: CASRRITGDNEAFF

abundance: many
d_gene: TRBD1
v_gene: TRBV6-1
j_gene: TRBJ1-1
CDR3nt: TGTGCCAGCAGTCACACTGACAGGGATACTGAAGCTTTCTTT
CDR3aa: CASSHTDRDTEAFF

abundance: many
d_gene: TRBD2
v_gene: TRBV6-1
j_gene: TRBJ2-2
CDR3nt: TGTGCCAGCAGTGGTCTAGCGGGGGGGTGGAACACCGGGGAGCTGTTTTTT
CDR3aa: CASSGLAGGWNTGELFF

abundance: many
d_gene: TRBD2
v_gene: TRBV5-1
j_gene: TRBJ2-3
CDR3nt: TGCGCCAGCAGCTTGGGGCTAGCGGGGGTGCCCAGCACAGATACGCAGTATTTT
CDR3aa: CASSLGLAGVPSTDTQYF

abundance: many
d_gene: -
v_gene: TRBV5-1
j_gene: TRBJ1-2
CDR3nt: TGCGCCAGCGGATCCGGGGAGCCCTATGGCTACACCTTC
CDR3aa: CASGSGEPYGYTF

abundance: many
d_gene: -
v_gene: TRBV20-1
j_gene: TRBJ1-1
CDR3nt: TGCAGTGCTAGAGATAGAGGGCTTCGTGAAGCTTTCTTT
CDR3aa: CSARDRGLREAFF

abundance: many
d_gene: TRBD1
v_gene: TRBV7-2
j_gene: TRBJ1-4
CDR3nt: TGTGCCAGCAGTCGGGGAGGGGGCGGTGAAAAACTGTTTTTT
CDR3aa: CASSRGGGGEKLFF

abundance: many
d_gene: -
v_gene: TRBV12-3/TRBV12-4
j_gene: TRBJ2-7
CDR3nt: TGTGCCAGCAGTCCAATGACAGAGTGGGACGAGAGCTCCTACGAGCAGTACTTC
CDR3aa: CASSPMTEWDESSYEQYF

abundance: many
d_gene: TRBD2
v_gene: TRBV12-3/TRBV12-4
j_gene: TRBJ2-5
CDR3nt: TGTGCCAGCAGGTACGGGAGGGAAGAGACCCAGTACTTC
CDR3aa: CASRYGREETQYF

abundance: many
d_gene: TRBD2
v_gene: TRBV6-6
j_gene: TRBJ2-1
CDR3nt: TGTGCCAGCAGTTACCCCGCGGGGGGGGTCGATGAGCAGTTCTTC
CDR3aa: CASSYPAGGVDEQFF

abundance: once
d_gene: -
v_gene: TRBV5-1
j_gene: TRBJ2-1
CDR3nt: TGCGCCAGCAGCTTCCTGGGGGCCCTCGGGGGCTCGGGGGTCTACAATGAGTATTTCTTC
CDR3aa: CASSFLGALGGSGVYNEYFF

abundance: -
d_gene: TRBD2
v_gene: TRBV20-1
j_gene: TRBJ2-5
CDR3nt: TGCAGTGCGGAAGATACTAGCGGGGGCTCGGAGACCCAGTACTTC
CDR3aa: CSAEDTSGGSETQYF

abundance: many
d_gene: -
v_gene: TRBV6-2/TRBV6-3
j_gene: TRBJ1-5
CDR3nt: TGTGCCAGCAGTTACTACAGTTCGAGCAATCAGCCCCAGCATTTT
CDR3aa: CASSYYSSSNQPQHF

abundance: many
d_gene: TRBD1
v_gene: TRBV20-1
j_gene: TRBJ1-1
CDR3nt: TGCAGTGCTCGAAGGGGGCGCGACACTGAAGCTTTCTTT
CDR3aa: CSARRGRDTEAFF

abundance: many
d_gene: -
v_gene: TRBV4-3
j_gene: TRBJ1-5
CDR3nt: TGCGCCAGCAGCCAAGAGGTAACTAACAATCAGCCCCAGCATTTT
CDR3aa: CASSQEVTNNQPQHF

abundance: many
d_gene: TRBD1
v_gene: TRBV5-1
j_gene: TRBJ1-1
CDR3nt: TGCGCCAGCAGCTTGGATCAGACAGGGGCCGGTACTGAAGCTTTCTTT
CDR3aa: CASSLDQTGAGTEAFF

abundance: many
d_gene: TRBD1
v_gene: TRBV4-3
j_gene: TRBJ2-2
CDR3nt: TGCGCCAGCAGCCAAGCGGACAGGGCGATCCCCATCCCGACAAACACCGGGGAGCTGTTTTTT
CDR3aa: CASSQADRAIPIPTNTGELFF

abundance: -
d_gene: -
v_gene: TRBV2
j_gene: TRBJ1-5
CDR3nt: TGTGCCAGCAGTGTGTCCGCAGGCCGGGTGCAGCCCCAGCATTTT
CDR3aa: CASSVSAGRVQPQHF

abundance: many
d_gene: -
v_gene: TRBV6-2/TRBV6-3
j_gene: TRBJ2-2
CDR3nt: TGTGCCAGCAGTGCAGGGAACGCGAACACCGGGGAGCTGTTTTTT
CDR3aa: CASSAGNANTGELFF

abundance: many
d_gene: -
v_gene: TRBV5-1
j_gene: TRBJ1-1
CDR3nt: TGCGCCAGCAGCCCGTTGAGACAGAACACTGAAGCTTTCTTT
CDR3aa: CASSPLRQNTEAFF

abundance: many
d_gene: -
v_gene: TRBV20-1
j_gene: TRBJ1-5
CDR3nt: TGCAGTGCTATATCAGGGTATAGCAATCAGCCCCAGCATTTT
CDR3aa: CSAISGYSNQPQHF

abundance: many
d_gene: -
v_gene: TRBV12-3/TRBV12-4
j_gene: TRBJ2-1
CDR3nt: TGTGCCAGCAGAACCTTAGCGGCCGAGCAGTTCTTC
CDR3aa: CASRTLAAEQFF

abundance: many
d_gene: TRBD2
v_gene: TRBV24-1
j_gene: TRBJ2-3
CDR3nt: TGTGCCACCAGTGACCCCGGGACTAGCGGGAGCAGGCCAGATACGCAGTATTTT
CDR3aa: CATSDPGTSGSRPDTQYF

abundance: few
d_gene: -
v_gene: TRBV18
j_gene: TRBJ2-7
CDR3nt: TGTGCCAGCTCCCTCAGGACGGATAGGACGGGGACCTTCTCCTACGAGCAGTACTTC
CDR3aa: CASSLRTDRTGTFSYEQYF

abundance: many
d_gene: TRBD1
v_gene: TRBV18
j_gene: TRBJ1-2
CDR3nt: TGTGCCAGCTCACCACGACAGGGAAACTATGGCTACACCTTC
CDR3aa: CASSPRQGNYGYTF

abundance: many
d_gene: -
v_gene: TRBV10-3
j_gene: TRBJ1-5
CDR3nt: TGTGCCATCAGTGAGTCGATAGGCACAGGGTCCCAGCCCCAGCATTTT
CDR3aa: CAISESIGTGSQPQHF

abundance: many
d_gene: -
v_gene: TRBV7-2
j_gene: TRBJ2-2
CDR3nt: TGTGCCAGCAGCTTAGTATTACCGCGGACCGGGGAGCTGTTTTTT
CDR3aa: CASSLVLPRTGELFF

abundance: -
d_gene: -
v_gene: TRBV28
j_gene: TRBJ2-2
CDR3nt: TGTTCCAGCAGTTTGTCAGGGGTATCTTCTAACACCGGGGAGCTGTTTTTT
CDR3aa: CSSSLSGVSSNTGELFF

abundance: many
d_gene: -
v_gene: TRBV12-3/TRBV12-4
j_gene: TRBJ1-5
CDR3nt: TGTGCCAGCAGTTCCTCAGGCAGGGTTCATCAGCCCCAGCATTTT
CDR3aa: CASSSSGRVHQPQHF

abundance: -
d_gene: -
v_gene: TRBV29-1
j_gene: TRBJ1-2
CDR3nt: TGCAGCGTTTCGGAGGGCGACTACACATTC
CDR3aa: CSVSEGDYTF

abundance: many
d_gene: TRBD2
v_gene: TRBV5-1
j_gene: TRBJ2-3
CDR3nt: TGCGCCAGCAGCTTGGGATGGACTAGCGGGAACACAGATACGCAGTATTTT
CDR3aa: CASSLGWTSGNTDTQYF

abundance: many
d_gene: TRBD1
v_gene: TRBV30
j_gene: TRBJ1-5
CDR3nt: TGTGCCTGGAGTTCGGGGACCGACAGGGGAGGTCAGCCCCAGCATTTT
CDR3aa: CAWSSGTDRGGQPQHF

abundance: -
d_gene: TRBD1
v_gene: TRBV20-1
j_gene: TRBJ1-1
CDR3nt: TGCAGTGATAGAGGAAGGGACAGGGCGGGAAGCATGAACACTGAAGCTTTCTTT
CDR3aa: CSDRGRDRAGSMNTEAFF

abundance: many
d_gene: TRBD1
v_gene: TRBV27
j_gene: TRBJ2-5
CDR3nt: TGTGCCAGCAGTTTGCGAGACAGGGATCCTTGGGAGACCCAGTACTTC
CDR3aa: CASSLRDRDPWETQYF

abundance: many
d_gene: -
v_gene: TRBV5-1
j_gene: TRBJ1-5
CDR3nt: TGCGCCAGCAGCTTGGATGCCAATCAGCCCCAGCATTTT
CDR3aa: CASSLDANQPQHF

abundance: many
d_gene: -
v_gene: TRBV4-3
j_gene: TRBJ1-4
CDR3nt: TGCGCCAGCAGCGCGGAGGGACTTGAAAAACTGTTTTTT
CDR3aa: CASSAEGLEKLFF

abundance: many
d_gene: -
v_gene: TRBV7-9
j_gene: TRBJ2-1
CDR3nt: TGTGCCAGCAAAGGCCTGGGGGACTACAATGAGCAGTTCTTC
CDR3aa: CASKGLGDYNEQFF

abundance: -
d_gene: -
v_gene: TRBV20-1
j_gene: TRBJ2-1
CDR3nt: TGCAGTGCCCGATTAGGGACTGCGTCATACAATGCGCAGTTCTTC
CDR3aa: CSARLGTASYNAQFF

abundance: many
d_gene: -
v_gene: TRBV6-6
j_gene: TRBJ2-1
CDR3nt: TGTGCCAGCAGTTACTCTGACGGAGGGGGTGAGCAGTTCTTC
CDR3aa: CASSYSDGGGEQFF

abundance: many
d_gene: TRBD1
v_gene: TRBV12-3/TRBV12-4
j_gene: TRBJ1-5
CDR3nt: TGTGCCAGCAGTTCGAACAGGGGAAATCAGCCCCAGCATTTT
CDR3aa: CASSSNRGNQPQHF

abundance: many
d_gene: -
v_gene: TRBV6-2/TRBV6-3
j_gene: TRBJ1-6
CDR3nt: TGTGCCAGCAGTTACCCCGACTACAATTCACCCCTCCACTTT
CDR3aa: CASSYPDYNSPLHF

abundance: many
d_gene: -
v_gene: TRBV29-1
j_gene: TRBJ1-1
CDR3nt: TGCAGCGGGTCGCAGGGGAACACTGAAGCTTTCTTT
CDR3aa: CSGSQGNTEAFF